Below are 26 T cell receptor beta chains sequenced from a single sample in a study of T cell repertoires in cytomegalovirus infection. TCRdb analysed the reads with MiXCR anew, one entry per CDR3 protein. The sample holds about 920,000 distinct CDR3 sequences; under 40% are singletons and the top ten take about an eighth. These receptors lack a known antigen. The sample consisted of cultured CD8+ T cells from PBMCs, taken from culture after CMV antigen stimulation. These receptors were obtained from a human donor in good health (CMV status not recorded). Some clones in this sample may be carry-over from other donors' samples.

The chain employs TRBV2 and TRBJ2-7; 7 positions match TRBD1. This CDR3 is 13 amino acids long. After removal of 6 bases from V and 7 bases from J, the junction contained 9 bases not matched to a gene. Germline loops: CDR1 SNHLY, CDR2 FYNNEI. CDR3 in DNA: TGTGCCAGCAGGCGACAGGGCCAGGGGGAGCAGTACGTC. The encoded protein is CASRRQGQGEQYV.

The J gene is TRBJ2-5, the V gene TRBV7-9; 7 bases line up with TRBD2. The CDR3 consists of 14 residues. Germline-derived CDR1 and CDR2 are SEHNR and FQNEAQ (reference sequence). V gave up 5 bases and J gave up 2 bases; unmatched junction bases: 5. CDR3 sequence reads: CASSAGTTQETQYF. In DNA form, the CDR3 reads TGTGCCAGCAGCGCAGGGACTACTCAAGAGACCCAGTACTTC.

The V call is TRBV18, the J call TRBJ2-7; TRBD1 matches 9 bases. This CDR3 contains 16 residues. V lost 3 bases, J lost 6 bases, and 12 bases stayed unmatched. Germline CDR1 KGHSH, CDR2 LQKENI. The CDR3 sequence: CASSPEAGQGALEQYF. The CDR3, as DNA: TGTGCCAGCTCACCGGAGGCGGGACAGGGAGCCCTCGAGCAGTACTTC.

There are many counts of this clonotype. The rearrangement joins TRBV7-2 to TRBJ1-1, with TRBD1 as a possible D gene (6 bases). The CDR3 runs 17 residues. Trimming removed 1 base from V and 3 bases from J, with 18 bases in between. CDR1 is SGHTA, CDR2 FQGNSA, per germline. The CDR3: CASSLEPGTPWDTEAFF. Written as DNA, the CDR3 is TGTGCCAGCAGCTTAGAGCCTGGGACACCTTGGGACACTGAAGCTTTCTTT.

This clonotype was counted between two and nine times. J is TRBJ1-1 and V is TRBV7-9; D gene unclear. Trimming removed 6 bases at V and 1 base at J, with 15 bases between. Germline CDR1 is SEHNR and CDR2 is FQNEAQ (reference sequence). There are 15 residues in the CDR3. CDR3 sequence (DNA): TGTGCCAGCAGAGACGGCCACCGGGGGAACACTGAAGCTTTCTTT. This encodes CASRDGHRGNTEAFF.

The V gene is TRBV7-9, the J gene TRBJ2-5; 9 nucleotides line up with TRBD1. The germline V gene encodes CDR1 SEHNR and CDR2 FQNEAQ (reference sequence). The V segment lost 5 bases and the J segment 4 bases; nucleotides outside the gene matches: 8. The CDR3 spans 15 residues. The chain's CDR3 is CASSQQQGARETQYF. The CDR3 nucleotides are TGTGCCAGCAGCCAACAACAGGGGGCAAGAGAGACCCAGTACTTC. The full variable domain, completed using reference TRBV7-9 and TRBJ2-5, is DTGVSQNPRHKITKRGQNVTFRCDPISEHNRLYWYRQTLGQGPEFLTYFQNEAQLEKSRLLSDRFSAERPKGSFSTLEIQRTEQGDSAMYLCASSQQQGARETQYFGPGTRLLVL.

CDR3 sequence (DNA): TGTGCCAGCATAGGGGACAGGGCCAACGAGCAGTACTTC. Translating it yields CASIGDRANEQYF. The V and J genes are TRBV6-6 and TRBJ2-7; the match to TRBD1 covers 9 bases. V lost 7 bases, J lost 5 bases, and 6 bases stayed unmatched. This CDR3 comprises 13 residues. Germline V gene lookup returns CDR1 MNHNY and CDR2 SVGAGI (reference sequence).

The V and J genes are TRBV11-2 and TRBJ1-2; TRBD1 is a possible D gene (5 bases). The CDR3 loop spans 15 amino acids. Germline assignment: CDR1 SGHAT and CDR2 FQNNGV. V was clipped by 4 bases and J by 7 bases, with 19 bases between them. CDR3 DNA: TGTGCCAGCAGCTCCGGGCTATATATTGGGACTGGCTACACCTTC. This encodes CASSSGLYIGTGYTF.

The CDR3 coding sequence is TGTGCCAGCAGCTTGTTGGGGAGTAGCAATCAGCCCCAGCATTTT. Its translation is CASSLLGSSNQPQHF. The J gene is TRBJ1-5, the V gene TRBV5-6; D is unresolved. V lost 1 base and J lost 0, with 8 bases in between. Germline V gives CDR1 SGHDT, CDR2 YYEEEE. The CDR3 length is 15 residues.

This chain uses TRBV6-2 or TRBV6-3 with TRBJ1-1, with D possibly matching TRBD1 (5 bases). Trimming stripped 6 bases from V and 6 bases from J, with 17 bases between. The CDR3 consists of 14 residues. The V gene's germline CDR1 is MNHEY and CDR2 SVGEGT. The CDR3 coding sequence is TGTGCCAGCAGCTCCCGTCGGGGGATGGCTGAAGCTTTCTTT. Translated: CASSSRRGMAEAFF.

This clonotype has at least ten counts. The genes are TRBV12-3 or TRBV12-4 and TRBJ1-2; the match to TRBD1 covers 8 bases. CDR3 length: 13 residues. The ends lost 6 bases at V and 4 bases at J; junction bases unmatched: 4. The CDR3 is CASRRDRSYGYTF. The CDR3 coding sequence is TGTGCCAGCAGGCGGGACAGGAGCTATGGCTACACCTTC.

The chain has TRBV4-2 and TRBJ2-5; D not resolved. Germline V gene lookup returns CDR1 LGHNA and CDR2 YNFKEQ. The CDR3 contains 16 residues. V lost 0 bases and J lost 4, with 15 bases in between. In nucleotides, the CDR3 is TGTGCCAGCAGCCAAGAAATTGGTCGGAGTTCAGAGACCCAGTACTTC. This codes for CASSQEIGRSSETQYF.

The chain links TRBV28 to TRBJ2-7, with 7 bases lining up with TRBD1. After removal of 5 bases from V and 2 bases from J, the junction contained 12 bases not matched to a gene. The germline V gene encodes CDR1 MDHEN and CDR2 SYDVKM. This CDR3 has 16 residues. The CDR3 DNA reads TGTGCCAGCAGTACCCTCACAGGGGCCGTAGCCTACGAGCAGTACGTC. It specifies CASSTLTGAVAYEQYV.

The J gene is TRBJ1-5, the V gene TRBV23-1; D unresolved. TRBV23-1 is an ORF for which the function is uncertain. The CDR3 is 18 amino acids. The V and J ends lost 0 bases and 1 base respectively, with 16 bases between them. The CDR3 sequence is CASSQSQLREGSNQPQHF. As DNA, the CDR3 is TGCGCCAGCAGTCAATCCCAGTTAAGGGAGGGAAGCAATCAGCCCCAGCATTTT.

This clonotype was counted a few times. V usage is TRBV6-5 and J usage is TRBJ2-1; 8 bases agree with TRBD1. The CDR3 extends over 15 amino acids. V lost 7 bases to trimming and J lost 2 bases; unmatched junction nucleotides: 7. CDR1 is MNHEY and CDR2 is SVGAGI in the germline V gene. The CDR3, as DNA: TGTGCCAGCACCCCCCCAGGGGGCGCCTACAATGAGCAGTTCTTC. Residues: CASTPPGGAYNEQFF.

The V and J genes are TRBV6-5 and TRBJ2-4; a weak D match, TRBD1 (6 bases). V lost 2 bases to trimming and J lost 7 bases, with 12 bases between them. From germline, CDR1 is MNHEY and CDR2 SVGAGI. The CDR3 consists of 14 residues. The CDR3 nucleotides read TGTGCCAGCAGTTACGCAGGGGCAGGGAACATTCAGTACTTC. This codes for CASSYAGAGNIQYF.

This rearrangement joins TRBV5-5 to TRBJ2-2; 9 nucleotides line up with TRBD2. There are 17 residues in the CDR3. V was pared by 0 bases and J by 2 bases, with 5 bases of the junction left unmatched. The germline gives CDR1 SGHKS, CDR2 YYEKEE (reference sequence). DNA for the CDR3: TGTGCCAGCAGCTTGGAAGGTAGCGGGGGTAACACCGGGGAGCTGTTTTTT. Translated: CASSLEGSGGNTGELFF.

This clonotype was picked up a small number of times. The chain carries TRBV6-2 or TRBV6-3 and TRBJ1-2; 7 bases align to TRBD1. The junction had 11 bases not matched to a gene; V was cut back by 0 bases and J by 4 bases. Germline CDR1 is MNHEY and CDR2 is SVGEGT. This CDR3 is 17 amino acids long. CDR3 in amino acids: CASSYSGTALTLYGYTF. The CDR3 nucleotides read TGTGCCAGCAGTTACTCCGGGACAGCCTTAACTCTCTATGGCTACACCTTC.

In its sample, this clonotype was seen a few times. The rearrangement uses TRBV10-3 and TRBJ2-1; D gene ambiguous. This CDR3 is 11 amino acids long. The V end lost 8 bases, the J end lost 5 bases, and 7 bases lay between the germline ends. Per germline, CDR1 ENHRY and CDR2 SYGVKD. CDR3 protein: CAILADNEQFF. The CDR3, as DNA: TGTGCCATCTTGGCGGACAATGAGCAGTTCTTC.

The chain is built from TRBV7-4 and TRBJ2-1; 10 nucleotides agree with TRBD2. CDR3 length: 16 amino acids. Trimming removed 5 bases from V and 5 bases from J; junction bases left unmatched: 9. From germline, CDR1 is SGHVT and CDR2 SQSDAQ. The CDR3 DNA is TGTGCCAGCAGCCCCTGGAGAGCGGGGGGGGACAATGAGCAGTTCTTC. Translating gives CASSPWRAGGDNEQFF.

This chain connects TRBV27 to TRBJ2-3, with a weak D call TRBD1 (5 bases). CDR3 size: 16 residues. Per the germline V gene, CDR1 is MNHEY and CDR2 is SMNVEV (reference sequence). V lost 6 bases and J lost 0, with 16 bases in between. CDR3 sequence: CASRPLRQTSTDTQYF. As DNA, the CDR3 is TGTGCCAGCAGACCCCTCCGACAGACTAGCACAGATACGCAGTATTTT.

This clonotype has a count of ten or more. The chain uses TRBV5-4 and TRBJ2-3; 13 nucleotides agree with TRBD2. With V trimmed by 3 bases and J by 1 base, 2 bases remained unmatched. CDR1 is SGHNT, CDR2 YYREEE, per germline (reference sequence). This CDR3 contains 16 residues. The CDR3: CASSYGLAGGTDTQYF. CDR3 bases: TGTGCCAGCAGCTACGGACTAGCGGGGGGCACAGATACGCAGTATTTT. Variable domain in full (rest from reference TRBV5-4 and TRBJ2-3): ETGVTQSPTHLIKTRGQQVTLRCSSQSGHNTVSWYQQALGQGPQFIFQYYREEENGRGNFPPRFSGLQFPNYSSELNVNALELDDSALYLCASSYGLAGGTDTQYFGPGTRLTVL.

The chain has TRBV7-6 and TRBJ2-3; 11 nucleotides agree with TRBD2. The CDR3 has 15 residues. With V trimmed by 5 bases and J by 2 bases, 3 bases remained unmatched. Per the germline V gene, CDR1 is SGHVS and CDR2 is FNYEAQ. CDR3 amino acids: CASSASGGNTDTQYF. The CDR3 bases are TGTGCCAGCAGCGCTAGCGGGGGGAACACAGATACGCAGTATTTT.

This clonotype was seen many times. The chain has TRBV7-8 and TRBJ2-6; tentative D call: TRBD2 (5 bases). Deletions cut 8 bases from V and 2 bases from J, with 22 bases between. This CDR3 has 18 residues. Germline V gives CDR1 SGHVS, CDR2 FQNEAQ. CDR3 sequence reads: CASLGPDGIKTGANVLTF. CDR3 DNA: TGTGCCAGCCTCGGCCCTGACGGGATTAAGACTGGGGCCAACGTCCTGACTTTC.

This sequence joins TRBV7-6 and TRBJ2-3, with D unclear. In germline, CDR1 is SGHVS, CDR2 FNYEAQ. The CDR3 totals 13 residues. The V gene lost 5 bases and the J gene lost 4 bases, with 10 bases spanning the gap. CDR3 residues: CASSLRAPDTQYF. CDR3 nucleotides: TGTGCCAGCAGCCTCCGGGCCCCAGATACGCAGTATTTT. The full variable domain, rest sourced from reference TRBV7-6 and TRBJ2-3, is GAGVSQSPRYKVTKRGQDVALRCDPISGHVSLYWYRQALGQGPEFLTYFNYEAQQDKSGLPNDRFSAERPEGSISTLTIQRTEQRDSAMYRCASSLRAPDTQYFGPGTRLTVL.

This clonotype was counted at least ten times. This rearrangement joins TRBV7-9 to TRBJ2-2; the match to TRBD2 covers 13 bases. There are 18 residues in the CDR3. With V trimmed by 5 bases and J by 4 bases, 10 bases remained unmatched. CDR1 and CDR2 from the germline V gene are SEHNR and FQNEAQ (reference sequence). The CDR3 sequence is CASSRTSGGLKVTGELFF. CDR3 nucleotide sequence: TGTGCCAGCAGCCGGACTAGCGGGGGATTAAAGGTCACCGGGGAGCTGTTTTTT.